This T cell receptor (beta chain) is from a study of blood T cell repertoires in COVID-19. Only in-frame clones appear in the TCRdb table, and some are missing; sequencing was by immunoSEQ multiplex PCR. The sample lists roughly 99,000 clones, about 90% seen once, with roughly 1.2% in the top ten. Sequences were obtained from peripheral blood. This TCR was recovered from a young woman with acute or convalescent COVID-19.

The DNA of the CDR3 is TGTGCCAGCAGTGAGCAGGGTGAAGCCGGGGAGCTGTTTTTT. It codes for CASSEQGEAGELFF. This chain joins TRBV6-4 and TRBJ2-2; possibly TRBD1 for D (5 bases). This CDR3 contains 14 residues. V lost 3 bases, J lost 6 bases, and 11 bases lay in between. CDR1 is MRHNA and CDR2 is SNTAGT in the germline V gene.